The rows below give T cell receptor beta chains drawn from one sample of a study of PD-1 blockade in classical Hodgkin lymphoma. Here immunoSEQ multiplex PCR was the method, and the copy in TCRdb shows in-frame clones only, minus some. The sample yields around 18,000 clones, approximately 81% seen once. This specimen consisted of CD4+ T cells from blood, obtained before the fourth cycle of nivolumab. These receptors originate from a human donor with classical Hodgkin lymphoma. Both conserved end residues are part of each CDR3. Each record gives: V gene, D gene, clone size, J gene, CDR3 protein, CDR3 DNA. D genes are given only for firm matches. Some rows have no size entry. The others give once, few or many, or a class for an expanded clone.

V gene: TRBV10-1; D gene: TRBD1; clone size: few; J gene: TRBJ1-2; CDR3 protein: CASGAGTGGYGYTF; CDR3 DNA: TGCGCCAGCGGTGCCGGGACAGGGGGCTATGGCTACACCTTC
V gene: TRBV30; D gene: TRBD2; clone size: once; J gene: TRBJ2-7; CDR3 protein: CAWSDLAGASYEQYF; CDR3 DNA: TGTGCCTGGAGCGACTTAGCGGGAGCCTCCTACGAGCAGTACTTC
V gene: TRBV28; D gene: -; clone size: -; J gene: TRBJ2-3; CDR3 protein: CASTVGQSPSTDTQYF; CDR3 DNA: TGTGCCAGCACCGTCGGACAGAGTCCTAGCACAGATACGCAGTATTTT
V gene: TRBV29-1; D gene: -; clone size: few; J gene: TRBJ1-2; CDR3 protein: CSVERGYGYTF; CDR3 DNA: TGCAGCGTTGAAAGGGGATATGGCTACACCTTC
V gene: TRBV19; D gene: -; clone size: -; J gene: TRBJ1-2; CDR3 protein: CASSIVQNYGYTF; CDR3 DNA: TGTGCCAGTAGTATTGTACAGAACTATGGCTACACCTTC
V gene: TRBV27; D gene: -; clone size: -; J gene: TRBJ2-7; CDR3 protein: CASSPTWWAYEQYF; CDR3 DNA: TGTGCCAGCAGTCCCACCTGGTGGGCCTACGAGCAGTACTTC
V gene: TRBV7-9; D gene: -; clone size: -; J gene: TRBJ1-3; CDR3 protein: CASSLGVASGNTIYF; CDR3 DNA: TGTGCCAGCAGCTTAGGAGTGGCATCTGGAAACACCATATATTTT
V gene: TRBV2; D gene: -; clone size: few; J gene: TRBJ2-3; CDR3 protein: CATMSPIDSYTDTQYF; CDR3 DNA: TGTGCCACCATGAGCCCCATTGACAGTTACACAGATACGCAGTATTTT
V gene: TRBV14; D gene: -; clone size: -; J gene: TRBJ2-6; CDR3 protein: CASSRDILLSGANVLTF; CDR3 DNA: TGTGCCAGCAGCCGGGACATTTTACTCTCTGGGGCCAACGTCCTGACTTTC
V gene: TRBV9; D gene: -; clone size: -; J gene: TRBJ1-3; CDR3 protein: CASSEAASSGNTIYF; CDR3 DNA: TGTGCCAGCAGCGAAGCAGCCTCCTCTGGAAACACCATATATTTT
V gene: TRBV11-2; D gene: -; clone size: -; J gene: TRBJ1-1; CDR3 protein: CASSLRQNTEAFF; CDR3 DNA: TGTGCCAGCAGCTTACGCCAGAACACTGAAGCTTTCTTT
V gene: TRBV5-1; D gene: -; clone size: few; J gene: TRBJ1-6; CDR3 protein: CASSFLDPGGSPLHF; CDR3 DNA: TGCGCCAGCAGCTTCCTCGACCCGGGCGGTTCACCCCTCCACTTT
V gene: TRBV5-6; D gene: -; clone size: -; J gene: TRBJ2-5; CDR3 protein: CASSSPGALGETQYF; CDR3 DNA: TGTGCCAGCAGTTCCCCAGGGGCGCTAGGAGAGACCCAGTACTTC
V gene: TRBV2; D gene: -; clone size: -; J gene: TRBJ1-2; CDR3 protein: CASSRDGPLGGYTF; CDR3 DNA: TGTGCCAGCAGCCGGGACGGCCCTCTTGGGGGCTACACCTTC
V gene: TRBV5-8; D gene: -; clone size: -; J gene: TRBJ1-1; CDR3 protein: CASSLVPGTNTEAFF; CDR3 DNA: TGTGCCAGCAGCTTGGTCCCAGGGACGAACACTGAAGCTTTCTTT
V gene: TRBV5-6; D gene: TRBD2; clone size: once; J gene: TRBJ2-1; CDR3 protein: CASSSGLAGGLVEQFF; CDR3 DNA: TGTGCCAGCAGCTCTGGACTAGCGGGAGGTTTGGTTGAGCAGTTCTTC
V gene: TRBV10-1; D gene: -; clone size: -; J gene: TRBJ2-2; CDR3 protein: CASSGRGNANTGELFF; CDR3 DNA: TGCGCCAGCAGTGGCCGAGGTAACGCGAACACCGGGGAGCTGTTTTTT
V gene: TRBV10-3; D gene: -; clone size: -; J gene: TRBJ2-3; CDR3 protein: CAISLGLARAGTDTQYF; CDR3 DNA: TGTGCCATCAGTTTGGGGCTAGCGCGGGCGGGCACAGATACGCAGTATTTT
V gene: TRBV11-2; D gene: TRBD2; clone size: -; J gene: TRBJ2-3; CDR3 protein: CASSLSPRDYFKGAQYF; CDR3 DNA: TGTGCCAGCAGCTTATCCCCCCGGGACTATTTCAAAGGGGCGCAGTATTTT
V gene: TRBV5-6; D gene: TRBD1; clone size: -; J gene: TRBJ1-3; CDR3 protein: CASSLGTGAGNTIYF; CDR3 DNA: TGTGCCAGCAGCCTCGGAACAGGGGCGGGAAACACCATATATTTT
V gene: TRBV20-1; D gene: -; clone size: -; J gene: TRBJ2-7; CDR3 protein: CSADRDYEQYF; CDR3 DNA: TGCAGTGCGGACCGCGACTACGAGCAGTACTTC
V gene: TRBV28; D gene: -; clone size: few; J gene: TRBJ2-2; CDR3 protein: CATIDGQDFTGELFF; CDR3 DNA: TGTGCCACCATTGACGGGCAGGACTTCACCGGGGAGCTGTTTTTT
V gene: TRBV9; D gene: TRBD1; clone size: -; J gene: TRBJ1-3; CDR3 protein: CASSSYRRDSYSGNTIYF; CDR3 DNA: TGTGCCAGCAGCTCATACCGTCGGGACAGCTACTCTGGAAACACCATATATTTT
V gene: TRBV19; D gene: TRBD1; clone size: -; J gene: TRBJ2-3; CDR3 protein: CASSKGQLSSTDTQYF; CDR3 DNA: TGTGCCAGTAGTAAGGGACAGCTCTCTAGCACAGATACGCAGTATTTT
V gene: TRBV29-1; D gene: TRBD1; clone size: -; J gene: TRBJ2-5; CDR3 protein: CSSRDSQETQYF; CDR3 DNA: TGCAGCTCTCGGGACAGCCAAGAGACCCAGTACTTC
V gene: TRBV19; D gene: -; clone size: -; J gene: TRBJ1-2; CDR3 protein: CASSLLGGGYTF; CDR3 DNA: TGTGCCAGTAGTTTGTTAGGTGGTGGCTACACCTTC
V gene: TRBV29-1; D gene: -; clone size: few; J gene: TRBJ1-1; CDR3 protein: CSVRVLNTEAFF; CDR3 DNA: TGCAGCGTAAGGGTGTTGAACACTGAAGCTTTCTTT
V gene: TRBV10-3; D gene: -; clone size: once; J gene: TRBJ1-5; CDR3 protein: CAISEDYSNQPQHF; CDR3 DNA: TGTGCCATCAGTGAGGACTATAGCAATCAGCCCCAGCATTTT
V gene: TRBV29-1; D gene: -; clone size: -; J gene: TRBJ1-5; CDR3 protein: CSVGGGSNQPQHF; CDR3 DNA: TGCAGCGTTGGAGGGGGGAGCAATCAGCCCCAGCATTTT
V gene: TRBV2; D gene: -; clone size: few; J gene: TRBJ1-6; CDR3 protein: CASRPGTDYNSPLHF; CDR3 DNA: TGTGCCAGCAGACCCGGGACTGATTATAATTCACCCCTCCACTTT
V gene: TRBV4-1; D gene: -; clone size: -; J gene: TRBJ1-1; CDR3 protein: CASSQVWLMNTEAFF; CDR3 DNA: TGCGCCAGCAGCCAAGTTTGGCTGATGAACACTGAAGCTTTCTTT
V gene: TRBV5-5; D gene: TRBD2; clone size: once; J gene: TRBJ2-7; CDR3 protein: CASSLSTSGRRLYEQYF; CDR3 DNA: TGTGCCAGCAGCTTATCAACTAGCGGGAGACGTCTCTACGAGCAGTACTTC
V gene: TRBV28; D gene: TRBD1; clone size: once; J gene: TRBJ2-2; CDR3 protein: CASSVTGGSTGELFF; CDR3 DNA: TGTGCCAGCAGCGTGACAGGGGGTTCCACCGGGGAGCTGTTTTTT
V gene: TRBV10-2; D gene: -; clone size: -; J gene: TRBJ1-5; CDR3 protein: CASRDINQPQHF; CDR3 DNA: TGCGCCAGCCGGGACATAAATCAGCCCCAGCATTTT
V gene: TRBV15; D gene: -; clone size: few; J gene: TRBJ2-4; CDR3 protein: CATSRDSLQTKNIQYF; CDR3 DNA: TGTGCCACCAGCAGAGATAGTCTGCAGACCAAAAACATTCAGTACTTC
V gene: TRBV18; D gene: TRBD1; clone size: once; J gene: TRBJ1-5; CDR3 protein: CASSPGQASNQPQHF; CDR3 DNA: TGTGCCAGCTCACCAGGACAGGCTAGCAATCAGCCCCAGCATTTT
V gene: TRBV6-6; D gene: -; clone size: -; J gene: TRBJ2-3; CDR3 protein: CASSLGAFTDTQYF; CDR3 DNA: TGTGCCAGCAGCCTCGGGGCTTTCACAGATACGCAGTATTTT
V gene: TRBV7-8; D gene: -; clone size: -; J gene: TRBJ2-3; CDR3 protein: CASSLASSVPSTDTQYF; CDR3 DNA: TGTGCCAGCAGCTTAGCGTCTAGCGTCCCTAGCACAGATACGCAGTATTTT
V gene: TRBV27; D gene: TRBD1; clone size: -; J gene: TRBJ2-1; CDR3 protein: CASSKNPGQSYNEQFF; CDR3 DNA: TGTGCCAGCAGTAAAAATCCGGGACAGTCCTACAATGAGCAGTTCTTC
V gene: TRBV27; D gene: -; clone size: -; J gene: TRBJ1-4; CDR3 protein: CASSGFLGGNEKLFF; CDR3 DNA: TGTGCCAGCAGTGGATTTTTAGGGGGGAATGAAAAACTGTTTTTT
V gene: TRBV2; D gene: TRBD2; clone size: -; J gene: TRBJ2-3; CDR3 protein: CASRPGLAGDTQYF; CDR3 DNA: TGTGCCAGCAGACCCGGACTAGCGGGGGATACGCAGTATTTT